The rows below give T cell receptor beta chains drawn from one sample of a study of control samples from healthy donors and cancer patients. Only in-frame clones appear in the TCRdb table, and some are missing; sequencing was by immunoSEQ multiplex PCR. The table has about 130,000 clones, around 94% seen once; the top ten hold approximately 15%. The sequencing input was PBMCs. These receptors all stem from a man aged 55-75 years with colorectal cancer. The CDR3 runs from the conserved cysteine through the conserved F or W. The order of the fields is J gene, clone size, D gene, V gene, CDR3 protein, CDR3 DNA. D genes are given only for firm matches. Clone size is shown for a subset of rows, as once, few, many or a class of expanded clone.

>TRBJ1-3|-|-|TRBV7-6
CASSSAITLLGNTIYF
TGTGCCAGCAGCTCCGCCATAACTTTACTGGGAAACACCATATATTTT
>TRBJ2-1|-|TRBD1|TRBV19
CASSIEQGRGEQFF
TGTGCCAGTAGTATAGAACAGGGGCGCGGTGAGCAGTTCTTC
>TRBJ2-7|-|-|TRBV5-4
CASSFTGSGEQYF
TGTGCCAGCAGCTTTACAGGGTCGGGTGAGCAGTACTTC
>TRBJ2-1|-|-|TRBV18
CASSPIGRGSYNEQFF
TGTGCCAGCTCACCCATAGGAAGGGGCTCCTACAATGAGCAGTTCTTC
>TRBJ1-3|-|-|TRBV18
CASSPRSGNSFSGNTIYF
TGTGCCAGCTCACCACGCTCAGGGAACAGTTTCTCTGGAAACACCATATATTTT
>TRBJ2-5|-|-|TRBV10-2
CASQRRWETQYF
TGCGCCAGCCAACGCCGGTGGGAGACCCAGTACTTC
>TRBJ1-3|-|-|TRBV10-2
CASSPQENTIYF
TGCGCCAGCAGTCCACAGGAAAACACCATATATTTT
>TRBJ2-5|-|-|TRBV5-1
CASSLAGGQETQYF
TGCGCCAGCAGCTTGGCTGGAGGCCAAGAGACCCAGTACTTC
>TRBJ1-2|-|-|TRBV10-3
CAISENRAYGYTF
TGTGCCATCAGTGAAAACAGGGCCTATGGCTACACCTTC
>TRBJ1-1|-|-|TRBV19
CASSIAVSGTEAFF
TGTGCCAGTAGTATTGCGGTGTCCGGAACTGAAGCTTTCTTT
>TRBJ2-5|-|-|TRBV7-9
CASSFTGETQYF
TGTGCCAGCAGCTTCACAGGGGAGACCCAGTACTTC
>TRBJ2-3|-|-|TRBV6-1
CASSEAGGASTDTQYF
TGTGCCAGCAGTGAAGCGGGGGGGGCCAGCACAGATACGCAGTATTTT
>TRBJ1-2|-|-|TRBV12-3/TRBV12-4
CASFKTANYGYTF
TGTGCCAGCTTCAAGACGGCAAACTATGGCTACACCTTC
>TRBJ2-7|-|-|TRBV10-2
CASSETLSPGMGFLGQYF
TGCGCCAGCAGTGAGACCCTCTCCCCAGGGATGGGATTCTTGGGGCAGTACTTC
>TRBJ2-7|-|TRBD1|TRBV6-5
CASRDRGATYEQYF
TGTGCCAGCAGGGACAGGGGGGCAACCTACGAGCAGTACTTC
>TRBJ2-1|-|TRBD1|TRBV6-2/TRBV6-3
CASSSLPGTGMRFGEQFF
TGTGCCAGCAGTTCCTTACCTGGGACAGGAATGAGGTTCGGTGAGCAGTTCTTC
>TRBJ1-2|-|-|TRBV6-1
CASSEPDQGFYGYTF
TGTGCCAGCAGTGAACCCGACCAGGGATTCTATGGCTACACCTTC
>TRBJ1-2|-|-|TRBV18
CASSPPGAGYGYTF
TGTGCCAGCTCACCACCAGGGGCAGGCTATGGCTACACCTTC
>TRBJ1-4|-|TRBD1|TRBV7-2
CASSLDRGANEKLFF
TGTGCCAGCAGTCTCGACAGGGGGGCTAATGAAAAACTGTTTTTT
>TRBJ1-1|few|TRBD1|TRBV5-1
CASSFRTGGYMNTEAFF
TGCGCCAGCAGCTTCCGGACAGGGGGTTACATGAACACTGAAGCTTTCTTT
>TRBJ2-1|-|TRBD2|TRBV7-7
CATRELAGGEQFF
TGTGCCACCCGAGAACTAGCGGGGGGGGAGCAGTTCTTC
>TRBJ1-2|-|-|TRBV2
CASSEPGQNGYTF
TGTGCCAGCAGTGAACCAGGCCAAAATGGCTACACCTTC
>TRBJ2-3|-|TRBD1|TRBV19
CASSPTGGGQSEYF
TGTGCCAGTAGTCCGACAGGGGGGGGCCAGTCAGAGTATTTT
>TRBJ2-5|-|TRBD2|TRBV18
CASSPPSGQETQYF
TGTGCCAGCTCACCACCTAGCGGGCAAGAGACCCAGTACTTC
>TRBJ1-3|-|-|TRBV3-1/TRBV3-2
CASSQDVRTADTIYF
TGTGCCAGCAGCCAAGATGTGCGGACAGCGGACACCATATATTTT
>TRBJ2-3|-|-|TRBV2
CASSGDSTDTQYF
TGTGCCAGCAGTGGGGACTCCACAGATACGCAGTATTTT
>TRBJ1-2|-|TRBD1|TRBV18
CASSPRQGAQGYTF
TGTGCCAGCTCACCTCGACAGGGGGCGCAAGGCTACACCTTC
>TRBJ1-2|-|-|TRBV4-2
CASSQSVGYGYTF
TGTGCCAGCAGCCAATCAGTGGGCTATGGCTACACCTTC
>TRBJ2-5|-|-|TRBV24-1
CATSDLQAETQYF
TGTGCCACCAGTGATTTGCAGGCAGAGACCCAGTACTTC
>TRBJ2-2|-|TRBD1|TRBV5-5
CASSRTGVSNTGELFF
TGTGCCAGCAGCAGGACAGGGGTCTCAAACACCGGGGAGCTGTTTTTT
>TRBJ2-6|-|-|TRBV19
CASSPNGRAGANVLTF
TGTGCCAGTAGTCCAAACGGACGTGCTGGGGCCAACGTCCTGACTTTC
>TRBJ1-4|-|TRBD1|TRBV5-1
CASSTGQGGEKLFF
TGCGCCAGCAGCACCGGACAGGGGGGTGAAAAACTGTTTTTT
>TRBJ1-4|-|-|TRBV7-2
CASSLGGTNEKLFF
TGTGCCAGCAGCTTAGGCGGGACTAATGAAAAACTGTTTTTT
>TRBJ1-2|-|-|TRBV18
CASSPPSTSYGYTF
TGTGCCAGCTCACCACCGTCGACGTCCTATGGCTACACCTTC
>TRBJ1-4|-|-|TRBV6-6
CASSYSANEKLFF
TGTGCCAGCAGTTACTCGGCTAATGAAAAACTGTTTTTT
>TRBJ1-1|-|-|TRBV10-3
CAISGPMENTEAFF
TGTGCCATCAGTGGGCCGATGGAAAACACTGAAGCTTTCTTT
>TRBJ2-3|once|TRBD2|TRBV19
CASSATGGGNTDTQYF
TGTGCCAGTAGTGCTACCGGCGGGGGAAACACAGATACGCAGTATTTT
>TRBJ2-7|-|-|TRBV9
CASSVGGGGGYEQYF
TGTGCCAGCAGCGTAGGAGGGGGCGGGGGTTACGAGCAGTACTTC
>TRBJ1-5|-|-|TRBV2
CASSGVGASNQPQHF
TGTGCCAGCAGTGGGGTCGGGGCGAGCAATCAGCCCCAGCATTTT
>TRBJ1-1|once|-|TRBV5-5
CASSLGRHGDTEAFF
TGTGCCAGCAGCCTCGGTCGGCACGGGGACACTGAAGCTTTCTTT
>TRBJ2-1|-|-|TRBV5-1
CASRIEGSYNEQFF
TGCGCCAGCAGAATCGAAGGCTCCTACAATGAGCAGTTCTTC